The 18 T cell receptor beta chains presented below share a single source sample, sequenced in a study of blood T cell repertoires in COVID-19. TCRdb's copy holds only in-frame clones and misses some; the assay was immunoSEQ multiplex PCR. The sample has some 80,000 clones, about nine tenths seen once. The sample was peripheral blood. These receptors were taken from a woman aged 45-59 years with active or convalescent COVID-19.

This clone came up once. This sequence joins TRBV27 and TRBJ1-2; 7 bases agree with TRBD1. The germline V gene has CDR1 MNHEY and CDR2 SMNVEV (reference sequence). This CDR3 has 14 residues. Trimming removed 3 bases from V and 4 bases from J; junction bases left unmatched: 5. CDR3 amino acids: CASSLTGPSYGYTF. DNA of the CDR3: TGTGCCAGCAGTTTGACAGGGCCGAGCTATGGCTACACCTTC.

This chain connects TRBV11-1 to TRBJ2-1; perhaps TRBD1 as D (5 bases). The CDR3 is made up of 14 amino acids. Between the trimmed V and J ends, which lost 2 bases and 1 base, there was a span of 6 bases. From germline, CDR1 is SGHAT and CDR2 FQDESV (reference sequence). CDR3 nucleotides: TGTGCCAGCAGCTTAACAGGTTCCTACAATGAGCAGTTCTTC. Residues: CASSLTGSYNEQFF.

This clone was detected only once. V gene TRBV27 combines with J gene TRBJ1-4; TRBD1 agrees at 9 bases. V lost 5 bases, J lost 5 bases, and 6 bases stayed unmatched. In germline, CDR1 is MNHEY, CDR2 SMNVEV (reference sequence). The CDR3 has 15 residues. CDR3 DNA sequence: TGTGCCAGCAGTCCGACAGGGGGAAGGAATGAAAAACTGTTTTTT. Translation: CASSPTGGRNEKLFF.

A single count supports this clone. The CDR3 sequence: CASSQSRTSGVGTDTQYF. CDR3 coding DNA: TGTGCCAGCAGCCAATCGCGGACTAGCGGGGTAGGCACAGATACGCAGTATTTT. The rearrangement uses TRBV4-2 and TRBJ2-3, with TRBD2 matching over 12 bases. This CDR3 contains 18 residues. With V trimmed by 2 bases and J by 1 base, 7 bases remained unmatched. Germline lookup yields CDR1 LGHNA and CDR2 YNFKEQ.

The genes are TRBV5-1 and TRBJ2-1; D ambiguous. Deletions cut 4 bases from V and 6 bases from J, with 14 bases between. The germline V gene has CDR1 SGHRS and CDR2 YFSETQ. CDR3 length equals 14 residues. In nucleotides, the CDR3 is TGCGCCAGCAGCCAGGCTGGTCCGTCCAATGAGCAGTTCTTC. Its translation is CASSQAGPSNEQFF.

The chain recombines TRBV27 with TRBJ1-6; TRBD1 aligns across 9 bases. The CDR3 has 15 amino acids. CDR1 MNHEY and CDR2 SMNVEV come from the germline V gene (reference sequence). V lost 5 bases and J lost 6; bases outside the gene matches: 5. CDR3 protein: CASSNMDRGNSPLHF. The CDR3 nucleotides are TGTGCCAGCAGTAATATGGACAGGGGTAATTCACCCCTCCACTTT.

The rearrangement uses TRBV7-9 and TRBJ1-5; D is perhaps TRBD1 (5 bases). The ends were cut back, 2 bases at V and 1 base at J, with 6 bases in the middle. In germline, CDR1 is SEHNR, CDR2 FQNEAQ (reference sequence). CDR3 length equals 14 residues. The CDR3 region is CASSLQGSNQPQHF. DNA of the CDR3: TGTGCCAGCAGCTTACAGGGAAGCAATCAGCCCCAGCATTTT.

The V call is TRBV7-3, the J call TRBJ1-2, with D perhaps matching TRBD1 (6 bases). Looked up from germline, CDR1 is SGHTA and CDR2 is FQGTGA. This CDR3 has 14 amino acids. V lost 0 bases and J lost 8, with 13 bases in between. CDR3: CASSLTADSPGYTF. DNA of the CDR3: TGTGCCAGCAGCTTAACGGCGGACAGTCCGGGCTACACCTTC.

V and J are TRBV4-1 and TRBJ1-1; 8 bases fit TRBD1. Trimming cost V 4 bases and J 6 bases; bases outside gene matches: 7. This CDR3 spans 14 amino acids. Germline V gene sequence: CDR1 MGHRA, CDR2 YSYEKL. This CDR3 reads CASSRQGAEAEAFF. The CDR3 DNA is TGCGCCAGCAGCCGGCAGGGGGCCGAGGCTGAAGCTTTCTTT.

J is TRBJ2-5 and V is TRBV7-8, with 9 nucleotides matching TRBD2. The CDR3 totals 19 residues. Germline CDR1 reads SGHVS; CDR2 reads FQNEAQ. The trim removed 8 bases at V and 2 bases at J, leaving 21 bases unmatched. CDR3 DNA sequence: TGTGCCAGCGAGCGTATCTTCTGGCGGGGGGGCGCCCAACAAGAGACCCAGTACTTC. Translation: CASERIFWRGGAQQETQYF.

The chain couples TRBV5-4 to TRBJ2-7, with 7 positions matching TRBD1. The CDR3 is made up of 15 amino acids. After removal of 0 bases from V and 0 bases from J, the junction contained 3 bases not matched to a gene. The V gene's germline CDR1 is SGHNT and CDR2 YYREEE (reference sequence). CDR3 in DNA: TGTGCCAGCAGCTTGGCAGGGGGAAGCTCCTACGAGCAGTACTTC. Protein product: CASSLAGGSSYEQYF.

V gene TRBV18 combines with J gene TRBJ2-5, with TRBD2 matching over 9 bases. Unmatched junction bases numbered 8, after V lost 3 bases and J lost 6 bases. The length of the CDR3 is 15 residues. Germline V gene lookup returns CDR1 KGHSH and CDR2 LQKENI. CDR3 sequence: CASSPSRGGAKTQYF. The CDR3 bases are TGTGCCAGCTCACCGTCTCGCGGGGGGGCGAAGACCCAGTACTTC.

This clone was seen a few times. The rearrangement links TRBV6-1 to TRBJ1-2, with 7 nucleotides matching TRBD1. Trimming at V came to 1 base and at J to 3 bases, leaving 2 bases not matched to a gene. The CDR3 is 14 amino acids. Germline V CDR1 and CDR2: MNHNS, SASEGT. CDR3 in amino acids: CASSEGQGDYGYTF. The CDR3, as DNA: TGTGCCAGCAGTGAAGGACAGGGTGACTATGGCTACACCTTC.

The chain employs TRBV19 and TRBJ1-1; the match to TRBD1 covers 7 bases. There are 17 residues in the CDR3. Germline lookup yields CDR1 LNHDA and CDR2 SQIVND (reference sequence). V was pared by 4 bases and J by 4 bases, with 15 bases of the junction left unmatched. The CDR3 DNA reads TGTGCCAGTAGTACACCGAAGACAGGGTTGGCGTCCACTGAAGCTTTCTTT. Translating it yields CASSTPKTGLASTEAFF.

Remarks on this clone: An end of the junction differs from the germline gene, which may be a read error. Other DNA sequences from this sample encode an identical CDR3 as well. This chain joins TRBV7-9 and TRBJ1-4, with 11 bases that match TRBD1. CDR1 and CDR2 from the germline V gene are SEHNR and FQNEAQ (reference sequence). CDR3 length: 15 residues. The CDR3 DNA follows: TGTGCCAGCAGCTTTTGGGACAGGGGGACTGAAAAACTATTTTTT. It specifies CASSFWDRGTEKLFF.

V gene TRBV5-5 combines with J gene TRBJ2-7, with D perhaps matching TRBD1 (6 bases). CDR1 is SGHKS and CDR2 is YYEKEE in the germline V gene (reference sequence). With 5 bases removed from V and 0 bases from J, the gap between germline ends came to 15 bases. This CDR3 region has 15 residues. This CDR3 reads CASRFLSDSSYEQYF. The CDR3 DNA follows: TGTGCCAGCAGATTCCTTTCGGACAGCTCCTACGAGCAGTACTTC.

The CDR3 nucleotides are TGTGCCAGCAGGACAGGGACAAGCTCCTATAATTCACCCCTCCACTTT. Residues: CASRTGTSSYNSPLHF. The chain couples TRBV2 to TRBJ1-6; 7 positions match TRBD1. Germline CDR1 and CDR2: SNHLY and FYNNEI. The CDR3 length is 16 residues. V gave up 6 bases and J gave up 0 bases; unmatched junction bases: 5.

The V and J genes are TRBV5-1 and TRBJ2-1, with 9 bases matching TRBD1. From germline, CDR1 is SGHRS and CDR2 YFSETQ. The CDR3 runs 14 residues. With V trimmed by 3 bases and J by 6 bases, 4 bases remained unmatched. The CDR3 DNA reads TGCGCCAGCAGCTACCGGGACAGGGTCAATGAGCAGTTCTTC. Residues: CASSYRDRVNEQFF.